This TCR beta chain is drawn from a study of persistence of HIV-infected CD4 T cells. In the study overall: Suppressive ART had lasted a median of approximately eight years. Study findings and constraints: TCR analyses could not target the rare provirus-carrying CMV-responding cells.

This was the immunoSEQ version 4 assay in survey mode. Profiled with immunoSEQ multiplex PCR; TCRdb holds only in-frame clones, not every one. Among tens of thousands of clones listed, 88% were seen once. A note on this clone: The antigen remains undetermined.

This nonspecific control used anti-CD3/anti-CD28 bead stimulation of CD4+ T cells. Sorting of responding CD4+ T cells relied on upregulated CD40 ligand together with CD69. Donors had undetectable plasma HIV-1 RNA, under 50 copies/mL, for 4+ years. Donors had CD4+ T cell counts above 400 cells/uL and were CMV-seropositive. Germline CDR1 reads LNHDA; CDR2 reads SQIVND (reference sequence). CDR3 size: 16 residues. With 4 bases removed from V and 5 bases from J, the gap between germline ends came to 18 bases. The material was CD4+ T cells sorted from PBMCs after roughly 18-hour stimulation, obtained from a patient who received antiretroviral therapy. This TCR was sampled from an adult woman with HIV who was CMV-seropositive. V is TRBV19 and J is TRBJ1-5, with a possible D match to TRBD1 (5 bases). The CDR3 sequence: CASSTRAGGNHQPQHF. The DNA of the CDR3 is TGTGCCAGTAGTACCAGGGCAGGAGGGAACCATCAGCCCCAGCATTTT.